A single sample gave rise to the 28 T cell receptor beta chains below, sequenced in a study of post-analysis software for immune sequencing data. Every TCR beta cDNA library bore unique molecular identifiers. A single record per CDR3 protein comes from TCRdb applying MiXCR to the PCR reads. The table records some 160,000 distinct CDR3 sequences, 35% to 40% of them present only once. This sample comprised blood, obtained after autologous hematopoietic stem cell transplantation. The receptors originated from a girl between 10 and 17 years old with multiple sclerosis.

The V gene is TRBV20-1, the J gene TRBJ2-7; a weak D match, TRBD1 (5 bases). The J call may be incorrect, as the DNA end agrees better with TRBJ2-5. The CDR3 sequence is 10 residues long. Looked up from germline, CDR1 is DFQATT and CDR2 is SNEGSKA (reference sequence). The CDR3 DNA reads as TGCAGTGCAGGGGTAGAGACCCAGTACTTC. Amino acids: CSAGVETQYF.

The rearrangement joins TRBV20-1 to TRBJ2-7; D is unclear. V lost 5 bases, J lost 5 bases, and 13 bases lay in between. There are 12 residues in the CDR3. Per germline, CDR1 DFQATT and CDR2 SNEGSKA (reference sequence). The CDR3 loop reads CSAVSPYHEQYF. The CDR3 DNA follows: TGCAGTGCTGTTAGCCCGTACCACGAGCAGTACTTC.

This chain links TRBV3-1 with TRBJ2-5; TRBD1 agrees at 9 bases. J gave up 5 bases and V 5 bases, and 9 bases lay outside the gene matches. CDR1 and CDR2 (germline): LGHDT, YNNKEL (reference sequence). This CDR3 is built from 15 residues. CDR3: CASSGPGQGCETQYF. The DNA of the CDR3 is TGTGCCAGCAGCGGGCCGGGACAGGGCTGCGAGACCCAGTACTTC.

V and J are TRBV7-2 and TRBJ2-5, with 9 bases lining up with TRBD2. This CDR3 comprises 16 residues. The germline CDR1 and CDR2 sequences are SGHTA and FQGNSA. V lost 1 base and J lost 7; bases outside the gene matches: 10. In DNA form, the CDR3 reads TGTGCCAGCAGCTTAGGGGGACTAGCAGAGGGCGGGACCCAGTACTTC. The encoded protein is CASSLGGLAEGGTQYF.

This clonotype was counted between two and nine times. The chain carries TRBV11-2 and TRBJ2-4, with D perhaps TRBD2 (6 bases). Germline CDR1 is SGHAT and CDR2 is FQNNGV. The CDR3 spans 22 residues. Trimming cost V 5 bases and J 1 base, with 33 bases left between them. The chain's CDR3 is CASSHRGGGLAVDVGAKNIQYF. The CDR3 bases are TGTGCCAGCAGCCATAGGGGTGGGGGATTAGCGGTAGACGTCGGGGCCAAAAACATTCAGTACTTC.

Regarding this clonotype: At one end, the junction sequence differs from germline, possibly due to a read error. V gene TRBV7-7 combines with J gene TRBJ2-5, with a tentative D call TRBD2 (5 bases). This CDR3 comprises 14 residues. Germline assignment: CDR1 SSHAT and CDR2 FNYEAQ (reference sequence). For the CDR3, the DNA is TGTGCTAGCAGCGCTCCCGGAGGCCAAGAGACCCAGTACTTC. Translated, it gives CASSAPGGQETQYF.

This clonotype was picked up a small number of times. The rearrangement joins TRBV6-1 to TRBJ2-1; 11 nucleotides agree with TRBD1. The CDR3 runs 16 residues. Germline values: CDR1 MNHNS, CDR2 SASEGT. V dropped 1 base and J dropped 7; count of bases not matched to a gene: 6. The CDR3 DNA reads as TGTGCCAGCAGTGAAGGGGCCGGGACAGGGGGGAATGAGCAGTTCTTC. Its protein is CASSEGAGTGGNEQFF.

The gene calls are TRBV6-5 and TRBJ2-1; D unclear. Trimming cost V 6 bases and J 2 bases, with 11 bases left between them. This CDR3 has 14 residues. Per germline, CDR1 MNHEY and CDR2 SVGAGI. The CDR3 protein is CASRAGNAYNEQFF. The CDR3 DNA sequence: TGTGCCAGCAGGGCAGGCAACGCCTACAATGAGCAGTTCTTC.

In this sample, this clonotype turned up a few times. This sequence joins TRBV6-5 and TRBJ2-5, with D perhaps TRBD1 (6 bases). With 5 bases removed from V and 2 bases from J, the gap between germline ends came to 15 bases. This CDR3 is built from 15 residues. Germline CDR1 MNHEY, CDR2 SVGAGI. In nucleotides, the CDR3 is TGTGCCAGCAGTCTCCAAGCCGGGACACAAGAGACCCAGTACTTC. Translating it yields CASSLQAGTQETQYF.

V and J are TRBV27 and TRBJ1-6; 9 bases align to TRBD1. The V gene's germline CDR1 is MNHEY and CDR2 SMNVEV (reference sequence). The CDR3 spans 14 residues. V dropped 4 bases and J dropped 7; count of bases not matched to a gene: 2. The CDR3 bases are TGTGCCAGCAGTTCAGGGACAGGGAATTCACCCCTCCACTTT. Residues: CASSSGTGNSPLHF.

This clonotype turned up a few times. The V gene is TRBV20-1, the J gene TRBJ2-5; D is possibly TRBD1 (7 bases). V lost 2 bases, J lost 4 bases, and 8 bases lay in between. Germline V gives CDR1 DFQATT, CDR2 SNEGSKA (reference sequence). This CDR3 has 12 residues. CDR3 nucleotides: TGCAGTGCTAGACAGGGGGGAGAGACCCAGTACTTC. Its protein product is CSARQGGETQYF.

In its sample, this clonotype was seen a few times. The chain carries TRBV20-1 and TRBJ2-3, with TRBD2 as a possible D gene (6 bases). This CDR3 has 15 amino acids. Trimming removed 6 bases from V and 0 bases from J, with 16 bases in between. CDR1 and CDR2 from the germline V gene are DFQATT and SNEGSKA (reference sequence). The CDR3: CSAAKGLKSTDTQYF. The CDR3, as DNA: TGCAGTGCCGCGAAGGGACTGAAAAGCACAGATACGCAGTATTTT.

The CDR3 nucleotides are TGTGCCACCACCAAGGGGTCGGACACTGAAGCTTTCTTT. Translated, it gives CATTKGSDTEAFF. V gene TRBV24-1 combines with J gene TRBJ1-1; D is perhaps TRBD1 (5 bases). V lost 8 bases and J 3 bases, leaving 12 bases between the germline ends. CDR1 is KGHDR and CDR2 is SFDVKD in the germline V gene. The length of the CDR3 is 13 residues.

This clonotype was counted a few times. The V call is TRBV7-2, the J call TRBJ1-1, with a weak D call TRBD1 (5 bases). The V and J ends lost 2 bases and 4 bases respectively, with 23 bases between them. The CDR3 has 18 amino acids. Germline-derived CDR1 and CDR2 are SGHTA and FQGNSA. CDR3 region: CASSLFPIREVMSTEAFF. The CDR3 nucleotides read TGTGCCAGCAGCTTATTCCCCATCAGGGAGGTGATGAGCACTGAAGCTTTCTTT.

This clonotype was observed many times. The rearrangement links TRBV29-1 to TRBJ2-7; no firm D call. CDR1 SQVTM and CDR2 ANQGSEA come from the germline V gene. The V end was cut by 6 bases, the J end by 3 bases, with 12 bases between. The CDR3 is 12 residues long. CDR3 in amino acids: CSVHGHDYEQYF. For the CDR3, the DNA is TGCAGCGTCCACGGCCACGACTACGAGCAGTACTTC.

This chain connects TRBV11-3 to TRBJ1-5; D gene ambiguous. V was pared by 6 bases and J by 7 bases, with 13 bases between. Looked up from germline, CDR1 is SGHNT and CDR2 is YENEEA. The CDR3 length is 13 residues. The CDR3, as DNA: TGTGCCAGCAGTCGGAGGGCAAGGCAGCCCCAGCATTTT. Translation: CASSRRARQPQHF.

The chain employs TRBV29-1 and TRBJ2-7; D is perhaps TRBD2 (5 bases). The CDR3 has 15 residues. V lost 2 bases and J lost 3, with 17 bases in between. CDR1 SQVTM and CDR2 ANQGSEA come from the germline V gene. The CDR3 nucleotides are TGCAGCGTTGAATCCTCCATAGAGGGCGACTACGAGCAGTACTTC. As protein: CSVESSIEGDYEQYF.

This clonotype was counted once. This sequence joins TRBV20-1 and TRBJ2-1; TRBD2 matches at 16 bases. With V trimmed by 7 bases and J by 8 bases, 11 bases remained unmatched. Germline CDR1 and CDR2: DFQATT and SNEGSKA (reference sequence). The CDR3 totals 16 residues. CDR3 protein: CSGGLAGGGDCYEQFF. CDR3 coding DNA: TGCAGTGGGGGACTAGCGGGAGGGGGTGATTGCTATGAGCAGTTCTTC.

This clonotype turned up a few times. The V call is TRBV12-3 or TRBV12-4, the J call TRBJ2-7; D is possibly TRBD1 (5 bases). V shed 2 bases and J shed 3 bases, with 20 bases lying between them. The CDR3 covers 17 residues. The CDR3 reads CASSLSDIPSFGYEQYF. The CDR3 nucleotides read TGTGCCAGCAGTTTATCGGACATCCCATCTTTCGGCTACGAGCAGTACTTC.

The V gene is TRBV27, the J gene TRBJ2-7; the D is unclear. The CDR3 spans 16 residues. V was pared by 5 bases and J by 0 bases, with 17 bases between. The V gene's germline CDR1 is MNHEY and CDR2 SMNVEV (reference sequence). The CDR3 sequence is CASSPSVRGISYEQYF. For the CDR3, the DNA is TGTGCCAGCAGTCCTAGTGTAAGAGGTATCTCCTACGAGCAGTACTTC.

This CDR3 is CASRGSLNTEAFF. In nucleotides, the CDR3 is TGTGCCAGCAGGGGATCCTTGAACACTGAAGCTTTCTTT. V and J are TRBV6-6 and TRBJ1-1; no firm D call. This CDR3 region has 13 residues. The germline V gene encodes CDR1 MNHNY and CDR2 SVGAGI (reference sequence). Trimming took off 6 bases at V and 0 bases at J, with 8 bases between the two ends.

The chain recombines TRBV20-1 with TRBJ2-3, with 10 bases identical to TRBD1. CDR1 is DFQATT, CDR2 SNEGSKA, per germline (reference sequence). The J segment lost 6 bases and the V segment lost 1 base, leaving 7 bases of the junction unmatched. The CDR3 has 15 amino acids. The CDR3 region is CSARGGTGDDDTQYF. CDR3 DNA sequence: TGCAGTGCTAGAGGAGGGACAGGGGATGATGATACGCAGTATTTT.

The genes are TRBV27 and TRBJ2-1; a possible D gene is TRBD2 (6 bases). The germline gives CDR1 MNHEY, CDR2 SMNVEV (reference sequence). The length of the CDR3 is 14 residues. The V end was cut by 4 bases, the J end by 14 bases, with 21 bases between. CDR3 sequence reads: CASSSSVGAGYEFF. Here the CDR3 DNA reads TGTGCCAGCAGTTCCAGCGTGGGAGCGGGTTATGAGTTCTTC.

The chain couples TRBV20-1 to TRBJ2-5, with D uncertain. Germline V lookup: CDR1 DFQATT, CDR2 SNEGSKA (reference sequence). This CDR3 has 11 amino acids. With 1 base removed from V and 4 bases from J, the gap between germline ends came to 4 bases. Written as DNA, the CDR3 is TGCAGTGCTAGAGGGGGAGAGACCCAGTACTTC. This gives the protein CSARGGETQYF.

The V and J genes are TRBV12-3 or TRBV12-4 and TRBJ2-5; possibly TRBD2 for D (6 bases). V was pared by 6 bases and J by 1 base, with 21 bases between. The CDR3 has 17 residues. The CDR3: CASSPRTGENRQETQYF. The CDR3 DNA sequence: TGTGCCAGCAGCCCGCGGACGGGGGAGAACCGCCAAGAGACCCAGTACTTC.

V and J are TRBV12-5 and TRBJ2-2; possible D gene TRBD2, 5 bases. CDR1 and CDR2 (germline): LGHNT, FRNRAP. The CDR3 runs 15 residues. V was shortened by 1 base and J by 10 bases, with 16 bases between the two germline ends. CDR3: CASGLERSGFLELFF. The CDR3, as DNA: TGTGCTAGTGGTTTGGAGCGGTCGGGTTTTTTGGAGCTGTTTTTT.

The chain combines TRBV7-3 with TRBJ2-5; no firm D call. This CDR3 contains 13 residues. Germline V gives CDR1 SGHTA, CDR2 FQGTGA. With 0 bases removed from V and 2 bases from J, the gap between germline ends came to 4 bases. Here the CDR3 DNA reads TGTGCCAGCAGCTTAACCAGGCAAGAGACCCAGTACTTC. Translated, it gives CASSLTRQETQYF.

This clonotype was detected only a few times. The CDR3 coding sequence is TGTGCCAGCAGCTTACCGATAATGACTAGCGGGAGGGCCAATTCCTACAATGAGCAGTTCTTC. This gives the protein CASSLPIMTSGRANSYNEQFF. This chain uses TRBV7-6 with TRBJ2-1; TRBD2 aligns across 14 bases. The trim removed 2 bases at V and 1 base at J, leaving 13 bases unmatched. Germline-derived CDR1 and CDR2 are SGHVS and FNYEAQ. This CDR3 spans 21 amino acids.